The rows below give T cell receptor beta chains drawn from one sample of a study of blood T cell repertoires in COVID-19. Method: immunoSEQ multiplex PCR; TCRdb's copy keeps in-frame clones and lacks some. Of 80,000 to 95,000 clones detected, around four fifths appear once; the ten largest clones hold roughly 32%. The sample consisted of peripheral blood. The receptor source for this set is an elderly woman with active or convalescent COVID-19. Each CDR3 is given with its conserved first and last residue. A D gene is named only where the DNA matches it firmly. Part of the rows lack a size; the others show once, few, many or a class for expanded clones.

>-|TRBJ2-1|TRBD2|TRBV11-3
TGTGCCAGCAGCTTAGACGGGACTAGGCACAATGAGCAGTTCTTC
CASSLDGTRHNEQFF
>-|TRBJ2-7|TRBD1|TRBV11-3
TGTGCCAGCAGCCCCCGGACAGGGGGGTCTGAGCAGTACTTC
CASSPRTGGSEQYF
>-|TRBJ1-2|TRBD1|TRBV5-6
TGTGCCAGCAGCCCCGGACAGGGTTATGGCTACACCTTC
CASSPGQGYGYTF
>once|TRBJ2-3|-|TRBV9
TGTGCCAGCAGCCCTCGTCCGGATACGCAGTATTTT
CASSPRPDTQYF
>-|TRBJ1-6|-|TRBV4-3
TGCGCCAGCAGCCAAGAGTATCAGGGGAGCAATTCACCCCTCCACTTT
CASSQEYQGSNSPLHF
>-|TRBJ1-1|-|TRBV6-1
TGTGCCAGCAGTGAAATGGGGGCAGGTTGGAGTGAAGCTTTCTTT
CASSEMGAGWSEAFF
>-|TRBJ1-2|-|TRBV27
TGTGCCAGCAGAAGCCATCTCGGAGGAGGGGCCTATGGCTACACCTTC
CASRSHLGGGAYGYTF
>-|TRBJ1-1|-|TRBV30
TGTGCCTGGAGTCCTCGGTGGGAGCCCTCAAACACTGAAGCTTTCTTT
CAWSPRWEPSNTEAFF
>-|TRBJ1-5|-|TRBV5-6
TGTGCCAGCAGCGCTCTGGGGCCCAATCAGCCCCAGCATTTT
CASSALGPNQPQHF
>-|TRBJ2-1|TRBD2|TRBV19
TGTGCCAGTAGTATCGAGGGAGGGGCCTACAATGAGCAGTTCTTC
CASSIEGGAYNEQFF
>-|TRBJ2-1|-|TRBV7-7
TGTGCTAGCAGCTTATTACCAGACAATGAGCAGTTCTTC
CASSLLPDNEQFF
>-|TRBJ1-2|-|TRBV7-2
TGTGCCAGCAGCTTAGGGAGGGGGGGCTATGGCTACACCTTC
CASSLGRGGYGYTF
>-|TRBJ2-5|-|TRBV2
TGTGCCAGCCTTTTACAGCCCGCAGAGACCCAGTACTTC
CASLLQPAETQYF
>-|TRBJ1-5|-|TRBV2
TGTGCCAGCAGCAGGACAAGCCTTTCCCCCCAGCATTTT
CASSRTSLSPQHF
>-|TRBJ2-1|TRBD2|TRBV9
TGTGCCAGCAGCGCGAGGACTAGCGGGTCTTACAATGAGCAGTTCTTC
CASSARTSGSYNEQFF
>few|TRBJ2-7|TRBD1|TRBV18
TGTGCCAGCTCACCGGGACAGGGCGAGCAGTACTTC
CASSPGQGEQYF
>-|TRBJ2-3|TRBD1|TRBV7-8
TGTGCCAGCAGCCCCGGGACAGGGGTCTTCACAGATACGCAGTATTTT
CASSPGTGVFTDTQYF
>-|TRBJ2-1|TRBD2|TRBV2
TGTGCCAGCAGTGGCGGCCGGGGGGCCTACAATGAGCAGTTCTTC
CASSGGRGAYNEQFF
>-|TRBJ2-3|TRBD2|TRBV5-1
TGCGCCAGCAGCTTAGCGGGAGTGAACACAGATACGCAGTATTTT
CASSLAGVNTDTQYF
>-|TRBJ2-5|-|TRBV6-2/TRBV6-3
TGTGCCAGCAGTTACTCTCCGGGTTTCTGGGAGACCCAGTACTTC
CASSYSPGFWETQYF
>-|TRBJ2-2|TRBD2|TRBV6-1
TGTGCCAGCAGTGAACTAGCGGGATACACCGGGGAGCTGTTTTTT
CASSELAGYTGELFF
>-|TRBJ2-3|-|TRBV29-1
TGCAGCGTTGACATCATGAGGAATACGCAGTATTTT
CSVDIMRNTQYF
>-|TRBJ1-1|-|TRBV18
TGTGCCAGCTCACTTAATGCTGAGACTGAAGCTTTCTTT
CASSLNAETEAFF
>-|TRBJ1-3|TRBD1|TRBV10-3
TGTGCCATCAGTGAGTCAAGGGGACAGAGAAACACCATATATTTT
CAISESRGQRNTIYF
>-|TRBJ1-5|-|TRBV5-5
TGTGCCAGCAGCTTCGGACTGGATAGCAATCAGCCCCAGCATTTT
CASSFGLDSNQPQHF
>once|TRBJ2-7|-|TRBV7-2
TGTGCCAGCAGCTTGCAGGGTTTCTCCTACGAGCAGTACTTC
CASSLQGFSYEQYF
>-|TRBJ1-2|TRBD1|TRBV5-5
TGTGCCAGCACTCGTCAGGGGGGCGACTATGGCTACACCTTC
CASTRQGGDYGYTF
>-|TRBJ2-7|-|TRBV5-6
TGTGCCAGCAGCGGATCCGGGAGATTCACCTACGAGCAGTACTTC
CASSGSGRFTYEQYF
>-|TRBJ1-2|TRBD1|TRBV2
TGTGCCAGCAGGACAGGGGCGTACTATGGCTACACCTTC
CASRTGAYYGYTF
>-|TRBJ2-7|-|TRBV28
TGTGCCAGCAGTTTACTCTTCCCCTACGAGCAGTACTTC
CASSLLFPYEQYF
>-|TRBJ2-5|-|TRBV10-2
TGCGCCAGCACCCCGGACTCGTACCAAGAGACCCAGTACTTC
CASTPDSYQETQYF
>-|TRBJ1-2|TRBD1|TRBV6-5
TGTGCCAGCAGTTACCGGGACAGGGGGGCTGGCTACACCTTC
CASSYRDRGAGYTF